This TCR beta chain emerged from a study of cytomegalovirus exposure and HLA in healthy donors. Study information: Most genotyped donors, 81% of more than 300, had Caucasian-associated genetic ancestry. Study observations and caveats: Altogether, about 160 TCR beta chains were recorded as cytomegalovirus-associated. Across all donors, roughly uniform sequencing depth was an assumption of the presence/absence analyses. TCR association rates varied by HLA locus in a later analysis, with DRB1 highest and HLA-C lowest.

13 Jbeta primers and 60 Vbeta primers were used for the PCR. TCRdb's copy holds only in-frame clones and misses some; the assay was immunoSEQ multiplex PCR. The top ten clones hold 15% to 20% of a sample with some 100,000 clones, more than 65% of them seen once. This CDR3 region has 16 residues. CDR1 and CDR2 (germline): LGHNA, YSLEER. Deletions cut 0 bases from V and 2 bases from J, with 13 bases between. On this clone itself: The antigen is unknown.

This TCR derives from a woman aged 18-29 years in good health and CMV-seropositive. The chain couples TRBV4-3 to TRBJ2-5, with D tentatively TRBD1 (6 bases). The sequencing input was PBMCs. The CDR3 here is CASSQEQGFQQETQYF. DNA of the CDR3: TGCGCCAGCAGCCAAGAGCAGGGGTTCCAACAAGAGACCCAGTACTTC.